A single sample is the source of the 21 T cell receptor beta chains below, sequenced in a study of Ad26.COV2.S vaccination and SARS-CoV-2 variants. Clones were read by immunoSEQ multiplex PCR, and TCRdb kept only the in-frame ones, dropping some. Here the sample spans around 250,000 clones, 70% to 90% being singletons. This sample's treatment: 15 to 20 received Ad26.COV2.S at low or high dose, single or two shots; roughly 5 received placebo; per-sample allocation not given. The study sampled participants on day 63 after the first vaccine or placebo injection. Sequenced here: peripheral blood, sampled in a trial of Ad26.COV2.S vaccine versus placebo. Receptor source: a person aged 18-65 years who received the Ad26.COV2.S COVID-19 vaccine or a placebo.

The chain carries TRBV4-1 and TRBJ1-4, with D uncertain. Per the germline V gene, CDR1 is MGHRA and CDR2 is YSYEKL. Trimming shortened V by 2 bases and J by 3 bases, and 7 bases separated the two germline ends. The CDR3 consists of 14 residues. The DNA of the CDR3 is TGCGCCAGCAGCCAATACGGATCTAATGAAAAACTGTTTTTT. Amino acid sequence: CASSQYGSNEKLFF.

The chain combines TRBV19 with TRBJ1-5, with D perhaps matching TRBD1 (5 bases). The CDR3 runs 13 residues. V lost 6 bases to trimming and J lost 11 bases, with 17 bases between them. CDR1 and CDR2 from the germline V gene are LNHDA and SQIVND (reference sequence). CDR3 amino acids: CASREPGTLAQHF. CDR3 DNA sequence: TGTGCCAGTAGAGAACCCGGGACGCTAGCCCAGCATTTT.

CDR3 residues: CASSQDRKGGETQYF. The CDR3 region has the DNA TGTGCCAGCAGCCAAGATCGGAAGGGTGGGGAGACCCAGTACTTC. This rearrangement joins TRBV4-2 to TRBJ2-5, with D unresolved. This CDR3 is built from 15 residues. Trimming took 0 bases from V and 5 from J, leaving 13 bases between them. Germline CDR1 LGHNA, CDR2 YNFKEQ.

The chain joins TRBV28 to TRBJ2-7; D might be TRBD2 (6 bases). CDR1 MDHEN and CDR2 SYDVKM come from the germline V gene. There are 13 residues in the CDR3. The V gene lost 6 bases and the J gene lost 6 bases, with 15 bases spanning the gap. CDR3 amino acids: CASSSAQGGEQYV. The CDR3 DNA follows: TGTGCCAGCAGCTCAGCTCAGGGAGGCGAGCAGTACGTC.

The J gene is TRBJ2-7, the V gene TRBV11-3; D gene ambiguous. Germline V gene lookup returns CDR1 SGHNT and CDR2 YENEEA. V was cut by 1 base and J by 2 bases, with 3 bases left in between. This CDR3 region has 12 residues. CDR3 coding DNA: TGTGCCAGCAGCTTAGTTCCCTACGAGCAGTACTTC. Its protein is CASSLVPYEQYF.

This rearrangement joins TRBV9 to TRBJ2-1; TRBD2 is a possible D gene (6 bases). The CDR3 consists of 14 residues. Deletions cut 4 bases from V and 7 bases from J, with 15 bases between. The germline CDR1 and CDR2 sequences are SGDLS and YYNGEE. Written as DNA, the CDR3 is TGTGCCAGCAGCTCATGGGACTCCAGAAATGAGCAGTTCTTC. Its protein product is CASSSWDSRNEQFF.

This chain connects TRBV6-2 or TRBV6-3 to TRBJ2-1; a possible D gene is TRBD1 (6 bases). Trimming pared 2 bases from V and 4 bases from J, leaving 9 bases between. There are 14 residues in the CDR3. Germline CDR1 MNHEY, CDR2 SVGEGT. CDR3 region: CASSYKGGYNEQFF. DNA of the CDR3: TGTGCCAGCAGTTACAAAGGGGGTTACAATGAGCAGTTCTTC.

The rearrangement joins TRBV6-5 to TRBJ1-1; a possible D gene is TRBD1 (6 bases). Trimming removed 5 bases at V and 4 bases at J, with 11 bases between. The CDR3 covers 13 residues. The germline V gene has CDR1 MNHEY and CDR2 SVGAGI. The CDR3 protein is CASSTGWVTEAFF. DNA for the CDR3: TGTGCCAGCAGTACAGGGTGGGTCACTGAAGCTTTCTTT.

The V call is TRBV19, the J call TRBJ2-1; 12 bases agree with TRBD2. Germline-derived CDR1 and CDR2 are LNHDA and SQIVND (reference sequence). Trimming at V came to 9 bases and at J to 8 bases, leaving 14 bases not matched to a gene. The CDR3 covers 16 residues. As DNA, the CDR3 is TGTGCCAGCCAAGGTTCAACTAGCGGGAGGTTGGATGAGCAGTTCTTC. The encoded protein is CASQGSTSGRLDEQFF.

The CDR3 loop reads CASAKQGHEQFF. The CDR3, as DNA: TGTGCCAGCGCTAAGCAGGGCCATGAGCAGTTCTTC. This chain links TRBV18 with TRBJ2-1, with TRBD1 as a possible D gene (5 bases). The CDR3 length is 12 residues. With 8 bases removed from V and 8 bases from J, the gap between germline ends came to 13 bases. The germline CDR1 and CDR2 sequences are KGHSH and LQKENI.

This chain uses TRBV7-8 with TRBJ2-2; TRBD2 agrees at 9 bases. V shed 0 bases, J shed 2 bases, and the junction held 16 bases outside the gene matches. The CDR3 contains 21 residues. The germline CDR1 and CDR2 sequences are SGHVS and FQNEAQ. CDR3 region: CASSLAGPLETSGGNTGELFF. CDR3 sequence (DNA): TGTGCCAGCAGCTTAGCCGGGCCCCTCGAGACTAGCGGCGGAAACACCGGGGAGCTGTTTTTT.

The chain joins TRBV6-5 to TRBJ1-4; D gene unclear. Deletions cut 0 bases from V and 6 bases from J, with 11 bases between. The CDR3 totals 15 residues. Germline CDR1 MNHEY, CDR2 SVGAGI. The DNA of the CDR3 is TGTGCCAGCAGTTACTCGAATCCTCGGTATGAAAAACTGTTTTTT. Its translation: CASSYSNPRYEKLFF.

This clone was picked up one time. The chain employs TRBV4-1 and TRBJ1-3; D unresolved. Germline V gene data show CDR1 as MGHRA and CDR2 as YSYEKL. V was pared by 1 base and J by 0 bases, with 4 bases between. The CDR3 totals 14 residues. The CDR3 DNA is TGCGCCAGCAGCCAAGTATCCTCTGGAAACACCATATATTTT. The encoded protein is CASSQVSSGNTIYF.

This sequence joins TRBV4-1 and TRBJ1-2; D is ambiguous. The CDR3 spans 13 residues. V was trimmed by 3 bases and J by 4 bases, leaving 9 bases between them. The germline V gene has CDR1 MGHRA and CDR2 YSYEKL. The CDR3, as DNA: TGCGCCAGCAGCCATTGGCCGAGCTATGGCTACACCTTC. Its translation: CASSHWPSYGYTF.

The CDR3 reads CASSEDCYNQPQHF. The CDR3 DNA is TGTGCCAGCAGCGAGGACTGTTACAATCAGCCCCAGCATTTT. This chain connects TRBV21-1 to TRBJ1-5. TRBV21-1 is an annotated pseudogene. CDR3 length: 14 amino acids.

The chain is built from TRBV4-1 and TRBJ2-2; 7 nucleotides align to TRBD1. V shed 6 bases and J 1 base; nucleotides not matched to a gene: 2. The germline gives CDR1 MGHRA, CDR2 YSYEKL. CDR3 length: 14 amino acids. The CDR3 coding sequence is TGCGCCAGCAGTTACAGGGGGAACACCGGGGAGCTGTTTTTT. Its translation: CASSYRGNTGELFF.

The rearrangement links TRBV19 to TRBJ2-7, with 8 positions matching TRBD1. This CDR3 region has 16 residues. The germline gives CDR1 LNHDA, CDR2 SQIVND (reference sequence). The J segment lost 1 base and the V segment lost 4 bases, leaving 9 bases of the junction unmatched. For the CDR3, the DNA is TGTGCCAGTAGTACTTCCGGGACAGGATCTTCCTACGAGCAGTACTTC. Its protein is CASSTSGTGSSYEQYF.

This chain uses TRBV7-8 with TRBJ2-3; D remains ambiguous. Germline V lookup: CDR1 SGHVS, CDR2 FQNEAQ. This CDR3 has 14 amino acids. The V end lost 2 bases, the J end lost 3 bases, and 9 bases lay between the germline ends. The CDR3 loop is CASSLREGTDTQYF. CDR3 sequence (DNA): TGTGCCAGCAGCTTAAGAGAAGGGACAGATACGCAGTATTTT.

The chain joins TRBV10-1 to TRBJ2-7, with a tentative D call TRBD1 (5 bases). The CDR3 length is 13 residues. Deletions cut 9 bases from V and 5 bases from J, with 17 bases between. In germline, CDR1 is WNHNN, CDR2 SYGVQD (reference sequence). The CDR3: CARQLKRGHEQYV. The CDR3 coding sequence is TGCGCCAGACAATTAAAAAGGGGTCACGAGCAGTACGTC.

The DNA of the CDR3 is TGTGCCAGCAGCCTGAACAATGAGCAGTTCTTC. It encodes CASSLNNEQFF. This rearrangement joins TRBV11-3 to TRBJ2-1; D gene uncertain. CDR3 length: 11 residues. Deletions cut 5 bases from V and 5 bases from J, with 4 bases between. CDR1 and CDR2 (germline): SGHNT, YENEEA.

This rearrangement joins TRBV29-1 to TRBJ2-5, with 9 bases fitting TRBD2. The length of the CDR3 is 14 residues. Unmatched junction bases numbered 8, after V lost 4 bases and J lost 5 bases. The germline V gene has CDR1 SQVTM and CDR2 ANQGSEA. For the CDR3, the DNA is TGCAGCGTTGTAAGGGCTAGCGGGAAGGAGACCCAGTACTTC. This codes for CSVVRASGKETQYF.